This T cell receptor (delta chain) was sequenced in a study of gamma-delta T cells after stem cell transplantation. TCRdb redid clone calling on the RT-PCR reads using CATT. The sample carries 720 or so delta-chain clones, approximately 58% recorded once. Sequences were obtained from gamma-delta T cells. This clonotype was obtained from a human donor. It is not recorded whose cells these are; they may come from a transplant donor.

In DNA form, the CDR3 reads TGTGCCTGTGACACCCTCCTTCTCCAACTAAACGTTAATACTGGGGGCAGCTATAAACTCATCTTT. Translating gives CACDTLLLQLNVNTGGSYKLIF. The chain carries TRDV2 and TRDJ1; 8 nucleotides line up with TRDD3. Unmatched junction bases numbered 29, after V lost 0 bases and J lost 6 bases. Looked up from germline, CDR1 is GEAIGNYY and CDR2 is EKD. This CDR3 has 22 amino acids.